This T cell receptor beta chain comes out of a study of technical replicates of blood from several donors (dated by TCRdb to about 2017). Per the germline V gene (reference sequence), LNHDA is the CDR1 and SQIVND is the CDR2. V lost 3 bases and J lost 10 bases, and the count of bases not matched to a germline gene is 5. Spanning cysteine to phenylalanine, the CDR3 consists of 14 amino acids. Only the CDR3 DNA is retained, 42 bases long and in frame from the first base. The library was produced with the immunoSEQ multiplex PCR assay. TCRdb's version of the immuneACCESS table is confined to in-frame rearrangements and falls short of the full clone set. An unresolved V gene accounts for under half of the shortfall where checked; the remainder is of unknown origin. The sample table records tens of thousands of clones; around 95% of these occur just once. Approximately 0.24% of the sample lies in the top ten.

Turning to this clone: This receptor's antigen is unknown. No much larger clonotype is one base removed from it; base qualities were not supplied.

Specimen: T cells isolated from PBMCs. The sequence was collected from a human donor in good health. The chain was built from TRBV19 and TRBJ2-1; TRBD2 lines up with 11 middle nucleotides. The DNA sequence is as follows: TGTGCCAGTAGTATTAGCGGGGGGGTACACGAGCAGTTCTTC. Its coded protein is CASSISGGVHEQFF.